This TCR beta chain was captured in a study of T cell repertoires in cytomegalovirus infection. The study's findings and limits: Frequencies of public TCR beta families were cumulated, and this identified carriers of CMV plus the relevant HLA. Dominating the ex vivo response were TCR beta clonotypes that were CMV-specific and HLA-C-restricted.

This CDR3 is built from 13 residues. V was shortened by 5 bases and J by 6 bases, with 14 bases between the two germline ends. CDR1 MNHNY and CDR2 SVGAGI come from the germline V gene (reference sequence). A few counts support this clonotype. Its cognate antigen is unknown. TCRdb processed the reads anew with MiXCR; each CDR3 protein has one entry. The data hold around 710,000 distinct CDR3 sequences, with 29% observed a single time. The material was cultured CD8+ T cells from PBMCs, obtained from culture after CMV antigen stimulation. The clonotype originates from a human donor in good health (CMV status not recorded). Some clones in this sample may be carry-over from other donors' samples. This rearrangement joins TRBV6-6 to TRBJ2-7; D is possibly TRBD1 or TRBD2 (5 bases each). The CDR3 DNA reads TGTGCCAGCAGTGGGGCTTGGGGGAGCGAGCAGTACTTC. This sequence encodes CASSGAWGSEQYF.